This T cell receptor beta chain derives from a study of regulatory T cells in long-lasting Graves disease. This CDR3 region has 14 residues. Germline-derived CDR1 and CDR2 are MDHEN and SYDVKM. Trimming left V 8 bases short and J 0 bases short, with 11 bases between. Regarding time point: persistent/refractory GD, antithyroid drugs over 5 years with positive TRAb. PBMC-extracted RNA yielded the TCR library. Overall study results and limits: Clonotypes that were public and shared totalled about 2,500 in persistent patients versus around 1,000 in new patients.

Arm-PCR of CDR3 regions and iRepertoire HTBI primers were used to build TCR beta libraries. Each CDR3 protein is one row after TCRdb ran MiXCR on the multiplex PCR reads. The table shows approximately 360,000 distinct CDR3 sequences, with roughly 25% occurring only once. A remark on this clonotype: The antigen remains undetermined.

This chain uses TRBV28 with TRBJ1-5; D is uncertain. The starting material was peripheral blood mononuclear cells (PBMCs), obtained when the disease was refractory, from a patient treated with antithyroid drugs. This sequence was found in a woman aged 40 to 50 with Graves disease. DNA for the CDR3: TGTGCCAGCTCATGGAGAGATAGCAATCAGCCCCAGCATTTT. This codes for CASSWRDSNQPQHF. Combining the CDR3 with reference TRBV28 and TRBJ1-5 gives the whole variable domain DVKVTQSSRYLVKRTGEKVFLECVQDMDHENMFWYRQDPGLGLRLIYFSYDVKMKEKGDIPEGYSVSREKKERFSLILESASTNQTSMYLCASSWRDSNQPQHFGDGTRLSIL.